This paragraph covers one T cell receptor beta chain sequence. The source of the sample is a study of glioma-infiltrating T cells after dendritic cell vaccination. V lost 1 base and J lost 4, with 6 bases in between. Germline CDR1 and CDR2: MNHNS and SASEGT. The CDR3 contains 13 residues. Amplification used 60 V beta primers and 13 J beta primers. Profiling relied on immunoSEQ multiplex PCR, and the TCRdb table lists in-frame clones only, not all of them. Altogether some 110,000 clones are present, 90% being singletons, with the ten largest covering roughly 2.8%. Time point meaning: after dendritic cell vaccination, including at tumor progression/relapse. Selection required adequate fresh-frozen tumor tissue plus more than two years' survival data. Before vaccination, two weeks after the third vaccination, and at progression, PBMC were collected.

This sequence was found in a human donor with glioblastoma. This sample comprised blood, obtained after dendritic cell vaccination. The gene calls are TRBV6-1 and TRBJ2-3; D is unclear. The CDR3 region is CASSEGIADTQYF. Written as DNA, the CDR3 is TGTGCCAGCAGTGAAGGTATCGCAGATACGCAGTATTTT.